One T cell receptor beta chain is described in this entry. Profiled with immunoSEQ multiplex PCR; TCRdb holds only in-frame clones, not every one. Of 100,000 or so clones in the sample, approximately 90% are singletons; the top ten hold approximately 3.5%. This sample was included in a study of T cell changes during pregnancy in multiple sclerosis. CDR3 length equals 15 residues. Germline CDR1 and CDR2: LNHDA and SQIVND (reference sequence). The V end lost 2 bases, the J end lost 0 bases, and 8 bases lay between the germline ends. The material sequenced was peripheral blood, taken after pregnancy. V and J are TRBV19 and TRBJ1-3; D is undetermined. This TCR derives from a female donor with multiple sclerosis, enrolled in a pregnancy study. The CDR3 sequence is CASSIMSSSGNTIYF. The CDR3 nucleotides read TGTGCCAGTAGTATAATGAGTTCCTCTGGAAACACCATATATTTT.